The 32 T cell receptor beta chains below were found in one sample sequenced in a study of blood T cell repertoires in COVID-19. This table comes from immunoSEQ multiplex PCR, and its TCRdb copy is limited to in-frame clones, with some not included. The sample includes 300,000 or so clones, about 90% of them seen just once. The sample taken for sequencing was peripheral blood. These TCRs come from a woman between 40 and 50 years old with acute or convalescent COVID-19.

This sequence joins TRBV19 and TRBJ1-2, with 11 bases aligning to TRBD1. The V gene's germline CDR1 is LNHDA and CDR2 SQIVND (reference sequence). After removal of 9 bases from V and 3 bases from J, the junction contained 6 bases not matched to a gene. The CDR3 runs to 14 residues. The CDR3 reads CASIRTGGYYGYTF. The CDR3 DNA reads TGTGCCAGCATTCGGACAGGGGGCTACTATGGCTACACCTTC.

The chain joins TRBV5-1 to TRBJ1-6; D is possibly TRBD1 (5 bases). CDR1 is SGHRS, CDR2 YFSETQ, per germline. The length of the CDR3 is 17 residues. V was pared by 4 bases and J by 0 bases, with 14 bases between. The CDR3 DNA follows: TGCGCCAGCAGCGGGGGACTGAGGAGCTCCTATAATTCACCCCTCCACTTT. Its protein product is CASSGGLRSSYNSPLHF.

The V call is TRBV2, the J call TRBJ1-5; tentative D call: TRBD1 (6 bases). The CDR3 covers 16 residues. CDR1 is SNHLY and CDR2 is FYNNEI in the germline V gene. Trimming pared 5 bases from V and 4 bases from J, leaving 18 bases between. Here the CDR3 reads CASSPRGRVKNQPQHF. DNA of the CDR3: TGTGCCAGCAGTCCGAGGGGGAGGGTCAAGAATCAGCCCCAGCATTTT. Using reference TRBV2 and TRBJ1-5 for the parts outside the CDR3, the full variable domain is EPEVTQTPSHQVTQMGQEVILRCVPISNHLYFYWYRQILGQKVEFLVSFYNNEISEKSEIFDDQFSVERPDGSNFTLKIRSTKLEDSAMYFCASSPRGRVKNQPQHFGDGTRLSIL.

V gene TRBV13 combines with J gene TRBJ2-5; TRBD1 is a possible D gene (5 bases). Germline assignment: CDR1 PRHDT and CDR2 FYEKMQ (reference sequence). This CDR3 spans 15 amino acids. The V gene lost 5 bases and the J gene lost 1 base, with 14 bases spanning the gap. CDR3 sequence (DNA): TGTGCCAGCAGCCCGACGGGTAGGGGCCAAGAGACCCAGTACTTC. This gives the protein CASSPTGRGQETQYF.

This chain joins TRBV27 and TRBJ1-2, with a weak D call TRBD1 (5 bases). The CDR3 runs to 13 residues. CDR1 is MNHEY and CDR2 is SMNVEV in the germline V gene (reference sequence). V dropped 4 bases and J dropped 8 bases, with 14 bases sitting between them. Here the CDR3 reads CASSSVRARGYTF. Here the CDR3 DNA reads TGTGCCAGCAGTTCAGTCAGGGCTCGAGGCTACACCTTC.

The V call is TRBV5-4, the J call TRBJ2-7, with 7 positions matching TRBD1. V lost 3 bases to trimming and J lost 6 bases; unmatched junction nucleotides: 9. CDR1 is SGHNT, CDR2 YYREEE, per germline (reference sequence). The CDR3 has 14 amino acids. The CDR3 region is CASSSQGVAGEQYV. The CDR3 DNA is TGTGCCAGCAGCTCTCAGGGGGTTGCGGGCGAGCAGTACGTC.

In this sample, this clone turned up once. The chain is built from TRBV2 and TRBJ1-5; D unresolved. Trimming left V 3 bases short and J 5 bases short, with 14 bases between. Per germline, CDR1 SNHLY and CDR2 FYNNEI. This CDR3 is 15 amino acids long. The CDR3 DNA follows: TGTGCCAGCAGTGAGAACAGCCGCTCCGATCAGCCCCAGCATTTT. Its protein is CASSENSRSDQPQHF. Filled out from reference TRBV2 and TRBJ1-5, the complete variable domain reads EPEVTQTPSHQVTQMGQEVILRCVPISNHLYFYWYRQILGQKVEFLVSFYNNEISEKSEIFDDQFSVERPDGSNFTLKIRSTKLEDSAMYFCASSENSRSDQPQHFGDGTRLSIL.

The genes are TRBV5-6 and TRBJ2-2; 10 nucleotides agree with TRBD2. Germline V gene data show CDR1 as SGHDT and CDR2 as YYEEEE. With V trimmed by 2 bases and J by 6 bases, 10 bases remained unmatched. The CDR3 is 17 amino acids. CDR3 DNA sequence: TGTGCCAGCAGCTTCCGGGGAGCGGGGGGGCCAGCCGGGGAGCTGTTTTTT. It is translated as CASSFRGAGGPAGELFF. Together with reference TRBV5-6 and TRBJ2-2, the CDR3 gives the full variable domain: DAGVTQSPTHLIKTRGQQVTLRCSPKSGHDTVSWYQQALGQGPQFIFQYYEEEERQRGNFPDRFSGHQFPNYSSELNVNALLLGDSALYLCASSFRGAGGPAGELFFGEGSRLTVL.

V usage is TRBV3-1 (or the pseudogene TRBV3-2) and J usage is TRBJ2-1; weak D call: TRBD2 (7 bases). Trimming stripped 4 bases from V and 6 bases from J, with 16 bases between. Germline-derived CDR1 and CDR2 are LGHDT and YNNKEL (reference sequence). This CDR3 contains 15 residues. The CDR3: CASSRGTWGGNEQFF. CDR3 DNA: TGTGCCAGCAGCCGCGGGACATGGGGGGGCAATGAGCAGTTCTTC.

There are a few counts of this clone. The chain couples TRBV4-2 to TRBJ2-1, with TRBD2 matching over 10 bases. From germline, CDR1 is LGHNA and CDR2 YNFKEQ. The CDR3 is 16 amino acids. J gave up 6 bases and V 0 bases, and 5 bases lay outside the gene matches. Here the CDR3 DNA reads TGTGCCAGCAGCCAAGAAGCTAGCGGGGGCCCCAATGAGCAGTTCTTC. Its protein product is CASSQEASGGPNEQFF.

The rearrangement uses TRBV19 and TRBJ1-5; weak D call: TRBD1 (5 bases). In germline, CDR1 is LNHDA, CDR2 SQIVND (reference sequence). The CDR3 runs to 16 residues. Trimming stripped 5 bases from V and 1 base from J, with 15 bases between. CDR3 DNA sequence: TGTGCCAGTAGTGCGGGGCATCAGTTGAGCAATCAGCCCCAGCATTTT. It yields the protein CASSAGHQLSNQPQHF. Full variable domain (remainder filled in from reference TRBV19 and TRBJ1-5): DGGITQSPKYLFRKEGQNVTLSCEQNLNHDAMYWYRQDPGQGLRLIYYSQIVNDFQKGDIAEGYSVSREKKESFPLTVTSAQKNPTAFYLCASSAGHQLSNQPQHFGDGTRLSIL.

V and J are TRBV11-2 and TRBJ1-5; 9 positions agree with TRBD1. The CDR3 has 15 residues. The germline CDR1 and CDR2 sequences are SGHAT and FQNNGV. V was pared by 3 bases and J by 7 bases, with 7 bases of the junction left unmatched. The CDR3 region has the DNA TGTGCCAGCAGCTTGGGACAGGGCGGGGGACAGCCCCAGCATTTT. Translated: CASSLGQGGGQPQHF.

In DNA, the CDR3 is TGTGCCAGTAGTATAGATCTCCAGGGATACCAGCCCCAGCATTTT. Encoded protein: CASSIDLQGYQPQHF. The chain recombines TRBV19 with TRBJ1-5; maybe TRBD1 (5 bases). Germline V gives CDR1 LNHDA, CDR2 SQIVND (reference sequence). The CDR3 runs 15 residues. V lost 0 bases to trimming and J lost 7 bases, with 13 bases between them.

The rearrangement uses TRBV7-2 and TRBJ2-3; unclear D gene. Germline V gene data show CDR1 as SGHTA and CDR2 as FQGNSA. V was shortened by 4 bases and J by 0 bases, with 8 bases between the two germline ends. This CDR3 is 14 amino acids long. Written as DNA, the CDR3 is TGTGCCAGCAGCTCTACCTCTAGCACAGATACGCAGTATTTT. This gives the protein CASSSTSSTDTQYF.

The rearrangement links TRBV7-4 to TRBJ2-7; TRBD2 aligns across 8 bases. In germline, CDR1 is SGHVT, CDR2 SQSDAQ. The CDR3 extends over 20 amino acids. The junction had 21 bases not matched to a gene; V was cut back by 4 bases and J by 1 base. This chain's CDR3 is CASSSSGGGFTLERSYEQYV. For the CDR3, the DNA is TGTGCCAGCAGCTCGTCCGGCGGGGGGTTCACTCTAGAAAGGTCCTACGAGCAGTACGTC.

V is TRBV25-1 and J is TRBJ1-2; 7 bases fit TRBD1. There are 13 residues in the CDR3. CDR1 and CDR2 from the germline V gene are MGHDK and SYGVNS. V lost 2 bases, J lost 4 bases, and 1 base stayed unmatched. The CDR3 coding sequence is TGTGCCAGCAGTGAAGCAGGGGGCTATGGCTACACCTTC. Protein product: CASSEAGGYGYTF.

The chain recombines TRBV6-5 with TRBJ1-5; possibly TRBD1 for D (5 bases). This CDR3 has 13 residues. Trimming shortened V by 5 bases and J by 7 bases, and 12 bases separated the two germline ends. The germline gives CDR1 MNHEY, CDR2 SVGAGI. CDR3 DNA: TGTGCCAGCAGTCTCGGGGGGGACCAGCCCCAGCATTTT. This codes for CASSLGGDQPQHF.

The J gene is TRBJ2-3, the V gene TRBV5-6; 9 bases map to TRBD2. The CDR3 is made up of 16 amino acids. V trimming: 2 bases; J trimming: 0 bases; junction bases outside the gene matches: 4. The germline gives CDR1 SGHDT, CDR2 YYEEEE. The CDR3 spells CASSFPSGASTDTQYF. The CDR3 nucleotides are TGTGCCAGCAGCTTCCCTAGCGGGGCTAGCACAGATACGCAGTATTTT.

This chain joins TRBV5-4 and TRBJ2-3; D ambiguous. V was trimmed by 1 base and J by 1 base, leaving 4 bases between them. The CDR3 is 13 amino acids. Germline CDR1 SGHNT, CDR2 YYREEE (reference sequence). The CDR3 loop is CASSLSGTDTQYF. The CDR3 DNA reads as TGTGCCAGCAGCTTGAGCGGCACAGATACGCAGTATTTT.

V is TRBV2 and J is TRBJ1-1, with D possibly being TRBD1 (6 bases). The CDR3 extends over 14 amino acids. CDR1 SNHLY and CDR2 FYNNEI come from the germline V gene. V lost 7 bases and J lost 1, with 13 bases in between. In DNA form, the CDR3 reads TGTGCCAGCATCAGGGGTTTAGGGAACACTGAAGCTTTCTTT. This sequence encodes CASIRGLGNTEAFF.

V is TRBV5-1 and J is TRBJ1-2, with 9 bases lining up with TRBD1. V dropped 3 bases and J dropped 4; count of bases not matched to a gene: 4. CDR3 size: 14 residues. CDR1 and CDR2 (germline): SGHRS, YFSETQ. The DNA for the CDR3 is TGCGCCAGCAGCTCGGACAGGGGCAGCTATGGCTACACCTTC. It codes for CASSSDRGSYGYTF.

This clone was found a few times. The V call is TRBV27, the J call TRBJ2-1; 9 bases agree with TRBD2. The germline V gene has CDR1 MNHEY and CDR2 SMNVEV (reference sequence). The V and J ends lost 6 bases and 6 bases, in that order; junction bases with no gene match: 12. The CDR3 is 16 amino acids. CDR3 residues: CASSRVAGGPRNEQFF. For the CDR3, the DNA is TGTGCCAGCAGCCGAGTCGCGGGGGGGCCTCGCAATGAGCAGTTCTTC.

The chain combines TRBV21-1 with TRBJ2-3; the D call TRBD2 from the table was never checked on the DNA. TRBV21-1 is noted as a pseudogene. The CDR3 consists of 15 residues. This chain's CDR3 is CASSKGGGPTDTQYF. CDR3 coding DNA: TGTGCCAGCAGCAAGGGGGGGGGCCCCACAGATACGCAGTATTTT.

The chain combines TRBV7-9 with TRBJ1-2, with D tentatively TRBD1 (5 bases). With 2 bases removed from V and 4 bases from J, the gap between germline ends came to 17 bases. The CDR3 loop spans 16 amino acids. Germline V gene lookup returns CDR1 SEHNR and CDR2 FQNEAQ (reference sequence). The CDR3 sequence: CASSLYPGQTPYGYTF. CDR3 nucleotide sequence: TGTGCCAGCAGCTTATACCCCGGACAAACCCCCTATGGCTACACCTTC. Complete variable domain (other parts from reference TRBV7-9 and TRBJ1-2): DTGVSQNPRHKITKRGQNVTFRCDPISEHNRLYWYRQTLGQGPEFLTYFQNEAQLEKSRLLSDRFSAERPKGSFSTLEIQRTEQGDSAMYLCASSLYPGQTPYGYTFGSGTRLTVV.

As DNA, the CDR3 is TGTGCCAGTAGTATAGATCTATTTCAGGGGGATGGCTACACCTTC. It yields the protein CASSIDLFQGDGYTF. The rearrangement uses TRBV19 and TRBJ1-2; 7 nucleotides match TRBD1. CDR3 length: 15 residues. Germline CDR1 and CDR2: LNHDA and SQIVND (reference sequence). V gave up 0 bases and J gave up 6 bases; unmatched junction bases: 7.

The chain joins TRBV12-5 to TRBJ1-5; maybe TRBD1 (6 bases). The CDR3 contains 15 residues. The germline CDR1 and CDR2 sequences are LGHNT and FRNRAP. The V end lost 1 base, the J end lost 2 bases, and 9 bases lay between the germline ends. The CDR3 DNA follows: TGTGCTAGTGGTTTGGGACAGGTGGGCAATCAGCCCCAGCATTTT. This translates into CASGLGQVGNQPQHF.

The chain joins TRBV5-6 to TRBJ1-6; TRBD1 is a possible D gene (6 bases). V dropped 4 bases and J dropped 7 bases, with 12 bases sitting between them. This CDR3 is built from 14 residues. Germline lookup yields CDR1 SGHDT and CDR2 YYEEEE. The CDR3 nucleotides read TGTGCCAGCAGCGGTAGGGGGTGGAATTCACCCCTCCACTTT. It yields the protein CASSGRGWNSPLHF.

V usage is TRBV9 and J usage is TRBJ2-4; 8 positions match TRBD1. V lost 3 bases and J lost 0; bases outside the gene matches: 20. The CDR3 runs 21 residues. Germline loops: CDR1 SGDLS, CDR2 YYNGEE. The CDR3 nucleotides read TGTGCCAGCAGCGCCATCCGGTCAGGGGGCGCGTATTTCAGAGCCAAAAACATTCAGTACTTC. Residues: CASSAIRSGGAYFRAKNIQYF.

The CDR3 region has the DNA TGCGCCAGCAGTGAGACCAGACAGCTAGCTAACTATGGCTACACCTTC. Its translation: CASSETRQLANYGYTF. The rearrangement uses TRBV10-1 and TRBJ1-2, with TRBD1 as a possible D gene (5 bases). V dropped 2 bases and J dropped 0 bases, with 13 bases sitting between them. The CDR3 extends over 16 amino acids. Germline CDR1 is WNHNN and CDR2 is SYGVQD (reference sequence).

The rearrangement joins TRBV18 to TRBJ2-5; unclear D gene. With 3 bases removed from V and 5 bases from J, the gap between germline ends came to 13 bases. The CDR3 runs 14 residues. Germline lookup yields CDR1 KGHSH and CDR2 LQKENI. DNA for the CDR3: TGTGCCAGCTCACCTCCCCCGGTGGGCGAGACCCAGTACTTC. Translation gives CASSPPPVGETQYF.

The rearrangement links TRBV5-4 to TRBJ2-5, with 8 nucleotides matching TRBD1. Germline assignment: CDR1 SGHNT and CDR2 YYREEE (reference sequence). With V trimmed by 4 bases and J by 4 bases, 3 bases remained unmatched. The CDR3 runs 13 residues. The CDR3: CASSVGQGETQYF. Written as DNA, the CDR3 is TGTGCCAGCAGCGTAGGACAGGGAGAGACCCAGTACTTC.

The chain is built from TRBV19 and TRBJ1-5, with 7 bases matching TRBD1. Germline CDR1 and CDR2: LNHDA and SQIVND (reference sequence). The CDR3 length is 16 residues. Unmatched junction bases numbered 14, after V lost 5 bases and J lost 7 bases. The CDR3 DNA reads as TGTGCCAGTAGTTCGAACCGACAGGGAAAGGGCCAGCCCCAGCATTTT. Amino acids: CASSSNRQGKGQPQHF. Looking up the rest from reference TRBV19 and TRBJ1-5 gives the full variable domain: DGGITQSPKYLFRKEGQNVTLSCEQNLNHDAMYWYRQDPGQGLRLIYYSQIVNDFQKGDIAEGYSVSREKKESFPLTVTSAQKNPTAFYLCASSSNRQGKGQPQHFGDGTRLSIL.